The 9 T cell receptor beta chains below were found in one sample sequenced in a study of T cell responses to AZD1222 COVID-19 vaccine. Method: immunoSEQ multiplex PCR; TCRdb's copy keeps in-frame clones and lacks some. This sample has 110,000 to 150,000 clones, with 70% to 90% found just once. This specimen was peripheral blood, taken on day 0 of AZD1222 vaccination. These receptors came from an adult in good health.

This clone appeared a single time. This sequence joins TRBV5-1 and TRBJ2-5; the D gene is possibly TRBD1 (6 bases). The CDR3 sequence is 12 residues long. Trimming removed 7 bases from V and 5 bases from J, with 12 bases in between. The germline V gene encodes CDR1 SGHRS and CDR2 YFSETQ. The CDR3 here is CASQGPRETQYF. The CDR3 DNA follows: TGCGCCAGCCAGGGGCCGAGGGAGACCCAGTACTTC.

The V and J genes are TRBV2 and TRBJ1-2; D remains ambiguous. The germline gives CDR1 SNHLY, CDR2 FYNNEI. V was pared by 5 bases and J by 1 base, with 2 bases between. The CDR3 sequence is 11 residues long. CDR3 sequence: CASSNNYGYTF. Here the CDR3 DNA reads TGTGCCAGCAGTAATAACTATGGCTACACCTTC. The complete variable domain, with remaining parts taken from reference TRBV2 and TRBJ1-2, reads EPEVTQTPSHQVTQMGQEVILRCVPISNHLYFYWYRQILGQKVEFLVSFYNNEISEKSEIFDDQFSVERPDGSNFTLKIRSTKLEDSAMYFCASSNNYGYTFGSGTRLTVV.

CDR3 DNA sequence: TGTGCCAGCAGTTGGACCGACAATGAGCAGTTCTTC. It yields the protein CASSWTDNEQFF. The chain combines TRBV6-5 with TRBJ2-1; D unclear. The CDR3 runs to 12 residues. Trimming cost V 4 bases and J 5 bases, with 6 bases left between them. Germline CDR1 and CDR2: MNHEY and SVGAGI.

This chain links TRBV19 with TRBJ2-3, with TRBD2 matching 10 bases. CDR1 is LNHDA and CDR2 is SQIVND in the germline V gene (reference sequence). This CDR3 has 13 amino acids. The ends lost 9 bases at V and 3 bases at J; junction bases unmatched: 3. CDR3 sequence (DNA): TGTGCCAGGAGCGGGGGGGAGACAGATACGCAGTATTTT. As protein: CARSGGETDTQYF.

V gene TRBV4-2 combines with J gene TRBJ2-1; D ambiguous. Trimming left V 1 base short and J 13 bases short, with 20 bases between. The CDR3 runs to 15 residues. CDR1 and CDR2 from the germline V gene are LGHNA and YNFKEQ. DNA of the CDR3: TGTGCCAGCAGCCAAGTTACAGCCGAAACTCCCGTTCAGTTCTTC. Its translation: CASSQVTAETPVQFF.

Only a few counts were recorded for this clone. The CDR3 spells CASSLGTGGNTIYF. In DNA form, the CDR3 reads TGTGCCAGCAGCTTAGGGACAGGGGGAAACACCATATATTTT. The chain carries TRBV7-2 and TRBJ1-3; TRBD1 agrees at 8 bases. The CDR3 extends over 14 amino acids. Trimming cost V 1 base and J 4 bases; bases outside gene matches: 0. The germline CDR1 and CDR2 sequences are SGHTA and FQGNSA.

The chain links TRBV27 to TRBJ2-7; weak D call: TRBD2 (5 bases). The V gene lost 10 bases and the J gene lost 0 bases, with 16 bases spanning the gap. CDR1 and CDR2 from the germline V gene are MNHEY and SMNVEV (reference sequence). The CDR3 is 14 amino acids. CDR3 sequence reads: CATQPGVSSYEQYF. Written as DNA, the CDR3 is TGTGCCACCCAACCCGGGGTCAGCTCCTACGAGCAGTACTTC.

In this sample, this clone turned up once. Other nucleotide sequences in the sample specify the same CDR3. The chain is built from TRBV5-4 and TRBJ2-7, with D possibly TRBD1 on 6 matching bases. Germline V gene data show CDR1 as SGHNT and CDR2 as YYREEE (reference sequence). Trimming took 2 bases from V and 3 from J, leaving 6 bases between them. This CDR3 comprises 12 residues. The CDR3 region has the DNA TGTGCCAGCAGCTTAGGGGGCTACGAGCAGTACTTC. It specifies CASSLGGYEQYF. The entire variable domain, with the rest obtained from reference TRBV5-4 and TRBJ2-7, is as follows: ETGVTQSPTHLIKTRGQQVTLRCSSQSGHNTVSWYQQALGQGPQFIFQYYREEENGRGNFPPRFSGLQFPNYSSELNVNALELDDSALYLCASSLGGYEQYFGPGTRLTVT.

This sequence joins TRBV5-4 and TRBJ1-1; D unclear. Germline loops: CDR1 SGHNT, CDR2 YYREEE (reference sequence). This CDR3 comprises 14 residues. The germline V and J ends were trimmed by 2 bases and 1 base, with 9 bases remaining between them. In DNA form, the CDR3 reads TGTGCCAGCAGCTTTTGGTCGAAGAACACTGAAGCTTTCTTT. Its protein is CASSFWSKNTEAFF.